These 19 T cell receptor beta chains originate from one sample sequenced in a study of blood T cell repertoires in COVID-19. Assay used: immunoSEQ multiplex PCR; TCRdb lists only in-frame clones, some missing. The sample contains over 150,000 clones, around 87% of which appear only once. The sequenced sample consisted of peripheral blood. Receptors originate from a man aged 60-69 years with COVID-19, enrolled during active disease.

CDR3 protein: CASRLGGAAEAFF. The CDR3 DNA reads as TGTGCCAGCAGACTGGGGGGGGCAGCTGAAGCTTTCTTT. V is TRBV28 and J is TRBJ1-1; the D gene is possibly TRBD1 (6 bases). The CDR3 runs 13 residues. V was cut by 6 bases and J by 6 bases, with 14 bases left in between. Per germline, CDR1 MDHEN and CDR2 SYDVKM. The variable domain in full, with the rest retrieved from reference TRBV28 and TRBJ1-1, is DVKVTQSSRYLVKRTGEKVFLECVQDMDHENMFWYRQDPGLGLRLIYFSYDVKMKEKGDIPEGYSVSREKKERFSLILESASTNQTSMYLCASRLGGAAEAFFGQGTRLTVV.

The gene calls are TRBV6-5 and TRBJ1-1, with D unclear. This CDR3 region has 15 residues. V was pared by 0 bases and J by 5 bases, with 13 bases between. Germline V gives CDR1 MNHEY, CDR2 SVGAGI. The CDR3 loop is CASSYSARGLTEAFF. In DNA, the CDR3 is TGTGCCAGCAGTTACTCGGCTCGCGGATTGACTGAAGCTTTCTTT.

This clone was recorded a few times. The chain carries TRBV2 and TRBJ2-3, with unresolved D. In germline, CDR1 is SNHLY, CDR2 FYNNEI. CDR3 length: 12 amino acids. With 4 bases removed from V and 4 bases from J, the gap between germline ends came to 6 bases. The CDR3 DNA follows: TGTGCCAGCAGTGTCATCCCAGATACGCAGTATTTT. Amino acid sequence: CASSVIPDTQYF.

V and J are TRBV21-1 and TRBJ2-2; no check of the table's D call, TRBD1, against the DNA was made. TRBV21-1 counts as a pseudogene. The length of the CDR3 is 18 residues. Written as DNA, the CDR3 is TGTGCCAGCAGCACCGTAGTTGAGGACAGGGGGATTTCGGGGGAGCTGTTTTTT. Translated: CASSTVVEDRGISGELFF.

The chain joins TRBV19 to TRBJ1-3, with D possibly being TRBD1 (6 bases). V dropped 1 base and J dropped 1 base, with 14 bases sitting between them. Germline V gives CDR1 LNHDA, CDR2 SQIVND (reference sequence). The CDR3 spans 17 residues. The DNA of the CDR3 is TGTGCCAGTAGTATAGTAACAGGGAGCTTTTCTGGAAACACCATATATTTT. Translating it yields CASSIVTGSFSGNTIYF.

V and J are TRBV5-4 and TRBJ1-3, with 9 bases aligning to TRBD1. Germline CDR1 SGHNT, CDR2 YYREEE (reference sequence). The V and J ends lost 0 bases and 2 bases, in that order; junction bases with no gene match: 0. This CDR3 spans 15 amino acids. The CDR3 loop is CASSLGQGAGNTIYF. DNA of the CDR3: TGTGCCAGCAGCTTGGGACAGGGGGCTGGAAACACCATATATTTT.

This clone was counted only a few times. V usage is TRBV19 and J usage is TRBJ2-7; TRBD1 aligns across 7 bases. CDR1 is LNHDA, CDR2 SQIVND, per germline (reference sequence). The CDR3 is 16 amino acids. Germline trimming cut 5 bases from V and 4 bases from J; bases unmatched to any gene: 14. For the CDR3, the DNA is TGTGCCAGTAGTTTACGGGACAGCCAATCTTTGTACGAGCAGTACTTC. Translating it yields CASSLRDSQSLYEQYF.

The chain uses TRBV10-3 and TRBJ2-3; tentatively, D is TRBD2 (6 bases). Germline values: CDR1 ENHRY, CDR2 SYGVKD. CDR3 length: 14 residues. V gave up 8 bases and J gave up 3 bases, with 15 bases separating them. The CDR3 DNA sequence: TGTGCCATCGCGGGGCAGGGTGGAACAGATACGCAGTATTTT. Amino acid sequence: CAIAGQGGTDTQYF.

The V call is TRBV7-2, the J call TRBJ2-3; the match to TRBD2 covers 12 bases. The J segment lost 5 bases and the V segment lost 2 bases, leaving 5 bases of the junction unmatched. Germline CDR1 is SGHTA and CDR2 is FQGNSA. The CDR3 runs 16 residues. CDR3 sequence reads: CASSLLAGGPQDTQYF. Written as DNA, the CDR3 is TGTGCCAGCAGCTTACTAGCGGGGGGGCCTCAAGATACGCAGTATTTT.

The chain carries TRBV28 and TRBJ2-2, with TRBD1 matching over 9 bases. The length of the CDR3 is 16 residues. Germline loops: CDR1 MDHEN, CDR2 SYDVKM. Losses at the gene ends were 6 bases for V and 7 bases for J; bases not matched to a gene: 12. CDR3: CASRETGQGRVGELFF. Written as DNA, the CDR3 is TGTGCCAGCAGAGAGACGGGACAGGGTAGGGTCGGGGAGCTGTTTTTT. The full variable domain, its missing parts supplied by reference TRBV28 and TRBJ2-2, is DVKVTQSSRYLVKRTGEKVFLECVQDMDHENMFWYRQDPGLGLRLIYFSYDVKMKEKGDIPEGYSVSREKKERFSLILESASTNQTSMYLCASRETGQGRVGELFFGEGSRLTVL.

The V and J genes are TRBV7-8 and TRBJ2-5, with D tentatively TRBD1 (6 bases). There are 14 residues in the CDR3. Trimming left V 1 base short and J 5 bases short, with 11 bases between. Germline values: CDR1 SGHVS, CDR2 FQNEAQ. The CDR3 nucleotides are TGTGCCAGCAGCTTAGTAGGGGGATCCGAGACCCAGTACTTC. Translating it yields CASSLVGGSETQYF.

This clone was counted a few times. V usage is TRBV3-1 (or the pseudogene TRBV3-2) and J usage is TRBJ2-7, with 10 bases identical to TRBD1. There are 15 residues in the CDR3. Germline loops: CDR1 LGHDT, CDR2 YNNKEL (reference sequence). After removal of 7 bases from V and 5 bases from J, the junction contained 11 bases not matched to a gene. The CDR3 is CASKRSRQGADEQYF. CDR3 sequence (DNA): TGTGCCAGCAAGAGGTCGCGACAGGGGGCAGACGAGCAGTACTTC.

The chain links TRBV29-1 to TRBJ1-1, with 8 bases fitting TRBD1. The CDR3 loop spans 14 amino acids. CDR1 SQVTM and CDR2 ANQGSEA come from the germline V gene. In nucleotides, the CDR3 is TGCAGTGCCAAGACCGGGACAGGGAACACTGAAGCTTTCTTT. Translated: CSAKTGTGNTEAFF.

V and J are TRBV3-1 (or the pseudogene TRBV3-2) and TRBJ1-1; D remains unclear. The CDR3 length is 15 residues. The V and J ends lost 0 bases and 11 bases respectively, with 19 bases between them. Germline CDR1 and CDR2: LGHDT and YNNKEL (reference sequence). The CDR3 nucleotides are TGTGCCAGCAGCCAAGATCTCTACGGGGTTCAGGAGGCTTTCTTT. It encodes CASSQDLYGVQEAFF.

The chain has TRBV28 and TRBJ2-5; tentatively, D is TRBD1 (6 bases). Trimming cost V 2 bases and J 1 base, with 14 bases left between them. The germline V gene encodes CDR1 MDHEN and CDR2 SYDVKM. This CDR3 is 16 amino acids long. CDR3 residues: CASSLLQGNIQETQYF. Here the CDR3 DNA reads TGTGCCAGCAGTTTACTACAGGGAAATATCCAAGAGACCCAGTACTTC. Looking up the rest from reference TRBV28 and TRBJ2-5 gives the full variable domain: DVKVTQSSRYLVKRTGEKVFLECVQDMDHENMFWYRQDPGLGLRLIYFSYDVKMKEKGDIPEGYSVSREKKERFSLILESASTNQTSMYLCASSLLQGNIQETQYFGPGTRLLVL.

The gene calls are TRBV7-6 and TRBJ2-3; D is undetermined. The CDR3 is 12 residues long. The germline V gene has CDR1 SGHVS and CDR2 FNYEAQ. Between the trimmed V and J ends, which lost 2 bases and 4 bases, there was a span of 4 bases. In DNA form, the CDR3 reads TGTGCCAGCAGCTTATTAGCAGATACGCAGTATTTT. Residues: CASSLLADTQYF.

The chain employs TRBV6-5 and TRBJ1-1; 8 bases map to TRBD1. The V and J ends lost 5 bases and 5 bases, in that order; junction bases with no gene match: 7. The germline V gene has CDR1 MNHEY and CDR2 SVGAGI. There are 14 residues in the CDR3. The CDR3 region has the DNA TGTGCCAGCAGTATCACAGGGGGAATAACTGAAGCTTTCTTT. Residues: CASSITGGITEAFF.

This sequence joins TRBV7-2 and TRBJ2-6; TRBD1 aligns across 10 bases. From germline, CDR1 is SGHTA and CDR2 FQGNSA. Germline trimming cut 5 bases from V and 0 bases from J; bases unmatched to any gene: 7. The CDR3 totals 18 residues. The DNA of the CDR3 is TGTGCCAGCAGCCCGCGACAGGGGGCGAGCTCTGGGGCCAACGTCCTGACTTTC. This sequence encodes CASSPRQGASSGANVLTF.

V is TRBV7-3 and J is TRBJ1-1, with D hard to call. V was cut by 5 bases and J by 5 bases, with 12 bases left in between. The CDR3 consists of 13 residues. Germline CDR1 SGHTA, CDR2 FQGTGA. In DNA form, the CDR3 reads TGTGCCAGCAGCCCCTTGGGGAGTACTGAAGCTTTCTTT. Protein sequence: CASSPLGSTEAFF. The full variable domain, completed using reference TRBV7-3 and TRBJ1-1, is GAGVSQTPSNKVTEKGKYVELRCDPISGHTALYWYRQSLGQGPEFLIYFQGTGAADDSGLPNDRFFAVRPEGSVSTLKIQRTERGDSAVYLCASSPLGSTEAFFGQGTRLTVV.